Presented here are 30 T cell receptor beta chains from one specimen sequenced in a study of control samples from healthy donors and cancer patients. Only in-frame clones appear in the TCRdb table, and some are missing; sequencing was by immunoSEQ multiplex PCR. The sample has about 100,000 clones, roughly 84% seen once. Sequencing input: blood. The receptors come from a woman in her 50s in good health.

This clone was detected only a few times. V is TRBV11-2 and J is TRBJ1-4, with D perhaps matching TRBD1 (6 bases). Trimming removed 1 base at V and 7 bases at J, with 16 bases between. The CDR3 extends over 16 amino acids. The germline CDR1 and CDR2 sequences are SGHAT and FQNNGV. The CDR3 loop is CASSLGLGGSLEKLFF. CDR3 DNA: TGTGCCAGCAGCTTAGGCTTAGGGGGTTCTCTTGAAAAACTGTTTTTT.

The chain has TRBV5-1 and TRBJ1-1, with 12 bases that match TRBD1. Trimming cost V 4 bases and J 8 bases; bases outside gene matches: 15. The germline V gene encodes CDR1 SGHRS and CDR2 YFSETQ. This CDR3 region has 17 residues. This CDR3 reads CASSPGLVGTGGLEAFF. DNA for the CDR3: TGCGCCAGCAGCCCAGGTTTGGTGGGGACAGGGGGCCTGGAAGCTTTCTTT.

This sequence joins TRBV2 and TRBJ2-1; tentative D call: TRBD2 (5 bases). Between the trimmed V and J ends, which lost 3 bases and 3 bases, there was a span of 27 bases. The CDR3 totals 20 residues. Looked up from germline, CDR1 is SNHLY and CDR2 is FYNNEI. In DNA, the CDR3 is TGTGCCAGCAGTGATCCCGAGAAAGACTATTTCGGGGTGGACTACAATGAGCAGTTCTTC. It yields the protein CASSDPEKDYFGVDYNEQFF.

V usage is TRBV5-8 and J usage is TRBJ2-7; D unresolved. Germline V lookup: CDR1 SGHTS, CDR2 YDEGEE. The length of the CDR3 is 13 residues. V shed 1 base and J shed 4 bases, with 9 bases lying between them. The CDR3 sequence is CASSLSLFYEQYV. The CDR3 DNA follows: TGTGCCAGCAGCTTGAGTCTGTTTTACGAGCAGTACGTC.

This clone appeared a few times. The chain recombines TRBV6-2 or TRBV6-3 with TRBJ2-7; 7 nucleotides line up with TRBD2. Per the germline V gene, CDR1 is MNHEY and CDR2 is SVGEGT. This CDR3 contains 16 residues. V lost 2 bases, J lost 2 bases, and 9 bases stayed unmatched. As DNA, the CDR3 is TGTGCCAGCAGTTACATTCAGCGGGGACCCGCCTACGAGCAGTACTTC. It translates to CASSYIQRGPAYEQYF.

The chain combines TRBV5-1 with TRBJ1-1, with a tentative D call TRBD1 (6 bases). Between the trimmed V and J ends, which lost 10 bases and 3 bases, there was a span of 25 bases. The V gene's germline CDR1 is SGHRS and CDR2 YFSETQ. The CDR3 loop spans 16 amino acids. This CDR3 is CAPSAGGAGSHTEAFF. The CDR3 coding sequence is TGCGCCCCCAGCGCGGGGGGGGCGGGGAGCCACACTGAAGCTTTCTTT.

This clone was seen only a few times. The chain employs TRBV3-1 (or the pseudogene TRBV3-2) and TRBJ1-2; a weak D match, TRBD1 (5 bases). The CDR3 contains 15 residues. V lost 1 base and J lost 5, with 14 bases in between. Per germline, CDR1 LGHDT and CDR2 YNNKEL (reference sequence). The CDR3 DNA reads TGTGCCAGCAGCCAAGGCGGGGCGGGGGGATATGGCTACACCTTC. Translating gives CASSQGGAGGYGYTF.

The rearrangement uses TRBV6-5 and TRBJ1-5; D gene ambiguous. The germline V gene has CDR1 MNHEY and CDR2 SVGAGI. V was shortened by 6 bases and J by 4 bases, with 13 bases between the two germline ends. The CDR3 extends over 14 amino acids. CDR3 DNA sequence: TGTGCCAGCAGACCGGGCGCGGGAAATCAGCCCCAGCATTTT. It codes for CASRPGAGNQPQHF.

Here the CDR3 reads CASSSTGSTDTQYF. Written as DNA, the CDR3 is TGCGCCAGCAGCTCGACAGGGAGCACAGATACGCAGTATTTT. The genes are TRBV5-1 and TRBJ2-3, with TRBD1 matching 7 bases. Trimming removed 3 bases from V and 0 bases from J; junction bases left unmatched: 1. CDR1 and CDR2 (germline): SGHRS, YFSETQ. CDR3 length: 14 residues.

The J gene is TRBJ2-3, the V gene TRBV27; D possibly corresponds to TRBD2 (6 bases). Between the trimmed V and J ends, which lost 4 bases and 1 base, there was a span of 18 bases. The CDR3 is 17 amino acids. Looked up from germline, CDR1 is MNHEY and CDR2 is SMNVEV (reference sequence). The CDR3 spells CASSYLGGVWRTDTQYF. The CDR3 region has the DNA TGTGCCAGCAGTTATCTCGGCGGGGTCTGGCGCACAGATACGCAGTATTTT.

The chain is built from TRBV10-1 and TRBJ2-1, with 7 bases identical to TRBD2. J gave up 8 bases and V 11 bases, and 6 bases lay outside the gene matches. Germline V CDR1 and CDR2: WNHNN, SYGVQD (reference sequence). This CDR3 is 11 amino acids long. CDR3 bases: TGCGCCGACGGGGGGAGCCATGAGCAGTTCTTC. Its translation: CADGGSHEQFF.

Notes on this clone: The identical CDR3 is also encoded by other nucleotide sequences in the sample. The CDR3 here is CASSSGQGFYNSPLHF. In DNA, the CDR3 is TGTGCCAGCAGCTCGGGACAGGGATTTTATAATTCACCCCTCCACTTT. This rearrangement joins TRBV7-9 to TRBJ1-6, with 9 nucleotides matching TRBD1. From germline, CDR1 is SEHNR and CDR2 FQNEAQ (reference sequence). The J segment lost 4 bases and the V segment lost 4 bases, leaving 5 bases of the junction unmatched. There are 16 residues in the CDR3.

This clone was seen only once. The chain has TRBV6-5 and TRBJ1-2, with D possibly TRBD1 on 6 matching bases. Trimming removed 6 bases from V and 8 bases from J, with 19 bases in between. The CDR3 has 14 residues. CDR1 is MNHEY, CDR2 SVGAGI, per germline. CDR3 residues: CASRESWGLRGYTF. CDR3 nucleotide sequence: TGTGCCAGCAGAGAGAGCTGGGGGCTTAGAGGCTACACCTTC.

The J gene is TRBJ2-3, the V gene TRBV4-3; D gene ambiguous. Trimming stripped 1 base from V and 5 bases from J, with 4 bases between. The CDR3 is 12 residues long. Looked up from germline, CDR1 is LGHNA and CDR2 is YSLEER. This chain's CDR3 is CASSQVGDTQYF. The CDR3 DNA follows: TGCGCCAGCAGCCAAGTAGGAGATACGCAGTATTTT.

The V call is TRBV18, the J call TRBJ1-1, with D hard to call. The germline gives CDR1 KGHSH, CDR2 LQKENI. V gave up 8 bases and J gave up 8 bases, with 21 bases separating them. This CDR3 is built from 14 residues. The CDR3 sequence is CASTYPAGTREAFF. CDR3 DNA: TGTGCCAGCACTTATCCGGCCGGCACCAGAGAAGCTTTCTTT. Full variable domain (rest looked up from reference TRBV18 and TRBJ1-1): NAGVMQNPRHLVRRRGQEARLRCSPMKGHSHVYWYRQLPEEGLKFMVYLQKENIIDESGMPKERFSAEFPKEGPSILRIQQVVRGDSAAYFCASTYPAGTREAFFGQGTRLTVV.

The rearrangement links TRBV5-1 to TRBJ1-6; D unresolved. Trimming left V 4 bases short and J 4 bases short, with 6 bases between. This CDR3 has 13 residues. Germline V gene sequence: CDR1 SGHRS, CDR2 YFSETQ. The chain's CDR3 is CASSEGYNSPLHF. For the CDR3, the DNA is TGCGCCAGCAGCGAAGGTTATAATTCACCCCTCCACTTT.

The J gene is TRBJ1-3, the V gene TRBV4-3; D remains ambiguous. The V gene lost 0 bases and the J gene lost 1 base, with 10 bases spanning the gap. CDR1 LGHNA and CDR2 YSLEER come from the germline V gene. The CDR3 extends over 16 amino acids. In DNA form, the CDR3 reads TGCGCCAGCAGCCAAGATCGATACGGGTCTGGAAACACCATATATTTT. Translation: CASSQDRYGSGNTIYF.

The chain links TRBV9 to TRBJ2-1, with a tentative D call TRBD2 (6 bases). The V gene lost 0 bases and the J gene lost 4 bases, with 11 bases spanning the gap. The CDR3 is 15 amino acids. The germline gives CDR1 SGDLS, CDR2 YYNGEE. Here the CDR3 DNA reads TGTGCCAGCAGCGTAGGGACTACTCCTTACAATGAGCAGTTCTTC. It yields the protein CASSVGTTPYNEQFF.

The chain links TRBV7-8 to TRBJ2-2; D is perhaps TRBD1 (6 bases). V was shortened by 5 bases and J by 3 bases, with 13 bases between the two germline ends. Germline assignment: CDR1 SGHVS and CDR2 FQNEAQ. The CDR3 length is 15 residues. The CDR3 region is CASSQWTADTGELFF. In DNA form, the CDR3 reads TGTGCCAGCAGCCAGTGGACAGCTGACACCGGGGAGCTGTTTTTT.

This clone has just a few counts. The chain joins TRBV7-9 to TRBJ2-2; maybe TRBD2 (7 bases). Trimming took off 6 bases at V and 4 bases at J, with 24 bases between the two ends. The CDR3 has 18 amino acids. Germline CDR1 reads SEHNR; CDR2 reads FQNEAQ (reference sequence). Here the CDR3 DNA reads TGTGCCAGCAGGCCTGGGGGCGGGGGACGCCCAGCCACCGGGGAGCTGTTTTTT. Translated, it gives CASRPGGGGRPATGELFF.

This clone showed up just a few times. The CDR3 sequence: CASSPKVNEAFF. Here the CDR3 DNA reads TGTGCCAGCAGCCCCAAGGTCAATGAAGCTTTCTTT. This sequence joins TRBV7-9 and TRBJ1-1; D unclear. The V gene lost 5 bases and the J gene lost 7 bases, with 11 bases spanning the gap. CDR1 and CDR2 (germline): SEHNR, FQNEAQ (reference sequence). The CDR3 totals 12 residues.

The chain couples TRBV27 to TRBJ2-3, with D possibly TRBD2 on 6 matching bases. There are 14 residues in the CDR3. V gave up 7 bases and J gave up 0 bases, with 11 bases separating them. CDR1 and CDR2 from the germline V gene are MNHEY and SMNVEV (reference sequence). DNA of the CDR3: TGTGCCAGCAAGGCGGGGTCTAGCACAGATACGCAGTATTTT. It translates to CASKAGSSTDTQYF.

This clone came up once. The rearrangement uses TRBV7-8 and TRBJ2-1; 13 bases line up with TRBD2. This CDR3 spans 15 amino acids. The trim removed 5 bases at V and 9 bases at J, leaving 7 bases unmatched. Germline CDR1 SGHVS, CDR2 FQNEAQ. Here the CDR3 DNA reads TGTGCCAGCAGCCGGACTAGCGGGAGTTCCATTGAGCAGTTCTTC. Translation gives CASSRTSGSSIEQFF.

V usage is TRBV21-1 and J usage is TRBJ2-7; whether TRBD1, the table's D call, matches the DNA was not checked. TRBV21-1 is annotated as a pseudogene. This CDR3 region has 15 residues. The CDR3 coding sequence is TGTGCCAGCAGCAAACTTCAGGGTCGCACCTACGAGCAGTACTTC. It specifies CASSKLQGRTYEQYF.

The V call is TRBV11-3, the J call TRBJ2-1; D possibly uses TRBD1 or TRBD2 (6 bases each). The CDR3 loop spans 15 amino acids. With 5 bases removed from V and 6 bases from J, the gap between germline ends came to 17 bases. The germline CDR1 and CDR2 sequences are SGHNT and YENEEA. CDR3 DNA: TGTGCCAGCAGCCGTTATGGGGGGCCTGGCAATGAGCAGTTCTTC. It encodes CASSRYGGPGNEQFF.

This rearrangement joins TRBV27 to TRBJ1-1; D is unclear. This CDR3 is 17 amino acids long. CDR1 is MNHEY and CDR2 is SMNVEV in the germline V gene (reference sequence). V lost 3 bases and J 0 bases, leaving 17 bases between the germline ends. The CDR3 here is CASSFRASTDMNTEAFF. The DNA for the CDR3 is TGTGCCAGCAGTTTTCGGGCCTCTACAGACATGAACACTGAAGCTTTCTTT.

V and J are TRBV2 and TRBJ2-3, with 13 bases lining up with TRBD2. The CDR3 covers 18 residues. Germline V lookup: CDR1 SNHLY, CDR2 FYNNEI. With 6 bases clipped from V and 0 bases from J, the junction kept 9 bases outside the gene matches. CDR3 in DNA: TGTGCCAGCAGGACCGGACTAGCGGGGGAGGTTAGCACAGATACGCAGTATTTT. Encoded protein: CASRTGLAGEVSTDTQYF.

In DNA, the CDR3 is TGTGCCAGCAGCTTAGGGACTAGCGGAGGTGGGAATGAGCAGTTCTTC. It yields the protein CASSLGTSGGGNEQFF. The rearrangement joins TRBV7-2 to TRBJ2-1; 10 nucleotides match TRBD2. Trimming took 1 base from V and 7 from J; bases not matched to a gene: 7. CDR1 is SGHTA and CDR2 is FQGNSA in the germline V gene. This CDR3 region has 16 residues. The variable domain in full, completed from reference TRBV7-2 and TRBJ2-1, reads GAGVSQSPSNKVTEKGKDVELRCDPISGHTALYWYRQSLGQGLEFLIYFQGNSAPDKSGLPSDRFSAERTGGSVSTLTIQRTQQEDSAVYLCASSLGTSGGGNEQFFGPGTRLTVL.

Here the CDR3 DNA reads TGTGCCAGCAGCCACAGCGAAAACGAAGCTTTCTTT. Residues: CASSHSENEAFF. The chain uses TRBV27 and TRBJ1-1; no definite D call. Trimming took 6 bases from V and 8 from J, leaving 13 bases between them. The CDR3 runs 12 residues. Germline lookup yields CDR1 MNHEY and CDR2 SMNVEV (reference sequence).

The V call is TRBV24-1, the J call TRBJ1-2; D gene uncertain. This CDR3 is built from 13 residues. The V and J ends lost 9 bases and 7 bases respectively, with 17 bases between them. Germline V lookup: CDR1 KGHDR, CDR2 SFDVKD. This chain's CDR3 is CATSPGRVSGYTF. The CDR3 coding sequence is TGTGCCACCTCCCCTGGGAGGGTATCTGGCTACACCTTC.